These T cell receptor beta chains were read from a single sample in a study of somatic mutations in cytotoxic T cells in rheumatoid arthritis. The repertoire was sequenced with immunoSEQ multiplex PCR; TCRdb's copy has only in-frame clones and lacks some. The table has around 15,000 clones, around 80% seen once. Sample: CD8+ T cells sorted from blood. The source of these receptors is an adult with rheumatoid arthritis. The CDR3 runs from the conserved cysteine through the conserved F or W. The D gene is left open where the match is weak. The listing skips clone size in some rows; elsewhere it reads once, few, many or a size class.

j_call d_call v_call clone_size cdr3_aa cdr3_nt
TRBJ1-1 TRBD1 TRBV28 . CASSSNRDRGTEAFF TGTGCCAGCAGTTCAAACCGGGACAGGGGCACTGAAGCTTTCTTT
TRBJ2-5 . TRBV6-5 . CASGILTQYF TGTGCCAGCGGCATCCTTACCCAGTACTTC
TRBJ1-1 TRBD1 TRBV28 . CASSLLPGQGPNTEAFF TGTGCCAGCAGTTTGCTCCCGGGACAGGGACCAAACACTGAAGCTTTCTTT
TRBJ2-1 . TRBV28 few CASSSGTASYNEQFF TGTGCCAGCAGTTCAGGGACCGCTTCCTACAATGAGCAGTTCTTC
TRBJ1-2 . TRBV7-9 few CASSRSDGYTF TGTGCCAGCAGCCGGAGTGATGGCTACACCTTC
TRBJ1-4 . TRBV4-1 . CASSYFLATNEKLFF TGCGCCAGCAGCTACTTTCTTGCAACTAATGAAAAACTGTTTTTT
TRBJ1-2 TRBD1 TRBV7-9 . CASYGDSHYGYTF TGTGCCAGTTACGGGGACAGTCACTATGGCTACACCTTC
TRBJ1-5 . TRBV6-5 few CASHGGENQPQHF TGTGCCAGCCATGGCGGTGAAAATCAGCCCCAGCATTTT
TRBJ2-7 TRBD1 TRBV27 few CASSPGQGAYEQYF TGTGCCAGCAGTCCCGGACAGGGGGCCTACGAGCAGTACTTC
TRBJ2-1 TRBD2 TRBV9 . CASSPGVAGVEQFF TGTGCCAGCAGCCCAGGGGTAGCGGGAGTTGAGCAGTTCTTC
TRBJ2-7 . TRBV27 . CASSLSVMGSGEQYF TGTGCCAGCAGTTTATCGGTGATGGGCTCCGGCGAGCAGTACTTC
TRBJ1-3 . TRBV2 . CASSEAGIGNTIYF TGTGCCAGCAGTGAAGCTGGGATTGGAAACACCATATATTTT
TRBJ2-1 . TRBV9 . CASSVGVSVNNEQFF TGTGCCAGCAGCGTAGGGGTTAGCGTCAACAATGAGCAGTTCTTC
TRBJ1-2 TRBD1 TRBV9 . CASSERQGRYGYTF TGTGCCAGCAGCGAAAGACAGGGTCGGTATGGCTACACCTTC
TRBJ2-3 TRBD2 TRBV4-3 once CASSHGLADTDTQYF TGCGCCAGCAGCCATGGACTAGCGGATACAGATACGCAGTATTTT
TRBJ1-2 . TRBV19 . CASSTPDYGYTF TGTGCCAGTAGTACCCCGGACTACGGCTACACCTTC
TRBJ1-5 . TRBV4-1 . CASSQWVIGAQPQHF TGCGCCAGCAGCCAGTGGGTTATAGGGGCTCAGCCCCAGCATTTT
TRBJ2-7 TRBD2 TRBV6-6 . CASTSGEGQYF TGTGCCAGCACTAGCGGGGAAGGGCAGTACTTC
TRBJ1-4 TRBD1 TRBV4-2 once CASSDPGTAEKLFF TGTGCCAGCAGCGATCCCGGGACAGCTGAAAAACTGTTTTTT
TRBJ2-3 . TRBV11-2 . CASSLVRQVWGTDTQYF TGTGCCAGCAGCTTAGTGCGCCAGGTTTGGGGCACAGATACGCAGTATTTT
TRBJ2-7 . TRBV9 . CASSFSISGTYEQYF TGTGCCAGCAGCTTTTCTATAAGCGGAACCTACGAGCAGTACTTC
TRBJ2-7 . TRBV4-1 . CASSPEGYEQYF TGCGCCAGCTCTCCCGAAGGGTATGAGCAGTACTTC